A selection of T cell receptor beta chains follows, all from one sample in a study of shared clonotypes between healthy human individuals. The repertoire was sequenced with immunoSEQ multiplex PCR; TCRdb's copy has only in-frame clones and lacks some. The profile covers about 2.1 million clones, with about 93% appearing a single time and around 1.8% taken by the ten largest. Sequencing input: naive CD8+ T cells from PBMCs. These receptor sequences come from a man younger than 35 in good health. Some clones in this sample may be carry-over from other donors' samples. CDR3s include the opening cysteine and the closing phenylalanine or tryptophan. D genes are given only for firm matches. Size values are once, few and many counts, or a class for expanded clones, and some rows have none.

V	length	size	J	D	CDR3	DNA
TRBV7-9	16	-	TRBJ1-3	-	CASSPHPSFSGNTIYF	TGTGCCAGCAGCCCTCACCCGTCCTTCTCTGGAAACACCATATATTTT
TRBV4-3	13	-	TRBJ2-7	-	CASSPGRTLGQYF	TGCGCCAGCAGCCCCGGAAGGACTTTAGGGCAGTACTTC
TRBV30	16	-	TRBJ2-3	TRBD2	CAWGLAGKTSTDTQYF	TGTGCCTGGGGACTAGCGGGGAAAACTAGCACAGATACGCAGTATTTT
TRBV4-3	17	-	TRBJ1-4	-	CASSQAPRQATNEKLFF	TGCGCCAGCAGCCAAGCGCCCAGGCAAGCAACTAATGAAAAACTGTTTTTT
TRBV25-1	11	-	TRBJ2-5	-	CASSELGTQYF	TGTGCCAGCAGTGAACTCGGGACCCAGTACTTC
TRBV6-4	15	-	TRBJ1-5	TRBD1	CASRAGTEECQPQHF	TGTGCCAGCAGGGCCGGGACAGAAGAATGTCAGCCCCAGCATTTT
TRBV4-1	18	once	TRBJ1-4	-	CASSQRMRRGAYNEKLFF	TGCGCCAGCAGCCAGAGAATGAGGAGGGGCGCCTATAATGAAAAACTGTTTTTT
TRBV7-2	12	-	TRBJ2-3	-	CASSSGGDTQYF	TGTGCCAGCAGCTCCGGGGGAGATACGCAGTATTTT
TRBV6-1	15	-	TRBJ2-7	-	CASSEGRGASYEQYF	TGTGCCAGCAGTGAAGGTCGGGGCGCCTCCTACGAGCAGTACTTC
TRBV7-3	15	-	TRBJ2-5	-	CASSPGVAGKETQYF	TGTGCCAGCAGCCCAGGAGTAGCAGGAAAAGAGACCCAGTACTTC
TRBV4-3	13	few	TRBJ1-1	-	CASSPTGSTEAFF	TGCGCCAGCAGCCCCACAGGGAGCACTGAAGCTTTCTTT
TRBV10-2	15	-	TRBJ2-5	-	CASSETTGLGETQYF	TGCGCCAGCAGTGAGACGACAGGATTAGGAGAGACCCAGTACTTC
TRBV9	17	-	TRBJ2-2	TRBD2	CASSGSGLAGNTGELFF	TGTGCCAGCAGTGGAAGCGGACTAGCGGGGAACACCGGGGAGCTGTTTTTT
TRBV9	17	-	TRBJ2-3	TRBD2	CASSGGTSGREGDTQYF	TGTGCCAGCAGCGGGGGCACTAGCGGGAGGGAGGGAGATACGCAGTATTTT
TRBV15	16	-	TRBJ1-1	-	CATSRDLDLLNTEAFF	TGTGCCACCAGCAGAGATCTCGACCTCCTGAACACTGAAGCTTTCTTT
TRBV6-6	15	-	TRBJ2-1	TRBD1	CASSLTGTGNYEQFF	TGTGCCAGCAGTTTGACCGGGACAGGGAATTATGAGCAGTTCTTC
TRBV19	14	once	TRBJ1-3	-	CASSYKGAGNTIYF	TGTGCCAGTAGTTATAAGGGTGCTGGAAACACCATATATTTT
TRBV10-2	14	-	TRBJ2-1	-	CASSGADPYNEQFF	TGCGCCAGCAGTGGAGCGGACCCCTACAATGAGCAGTTCTTC
TRBV5-6	17	once	TRBJ1-1	-	CASSAGALPPISTEAFF	TGTGCCAGCAGCGCGGGGGCTCTTCCTCCCATAAGCACTGAAGCTTTCTTT
TRBV9	17	-	TRBJ1-2	TRBD1	CASSMSTGTGNPHGYTF	TGTGCCAGCAGCATGAGTACCGGGACAGGGAATCCCCATGGCTACACCTTC
TRBV5-6	16	-	TRBJ1-2	TRBD1	CASSLTPDRGNYGYTF	TGTGCCAGCAGCCTAACCCCCGACAGGGGGAACTATGGCTACACCTTC
TRBV29-1	15	-	TRBJ2-1	TRBD2	CSVEGTSGHYNEQFF	TGCAGCGTTGAAGGGACTAGCGGACACTACAATGAGCAGTTCTTC
TRBV7-9	16	once	TRBJ2-1	-	CASSHGGGPEYNEQFF	TGTGCCAGCAGCCACGGGGGCGGGCCGGAATACAATGAGCAGTTCTTC
TRBV27	15	-	TRBJ2-1	-	CASARGRTIYNEQFF	TGTGCCAGCGCCCGGGGGCGGACCATATACAATGAGCAGTTCTTC
TRBV10-3	14	-	TRBJ1-4	-	CAIREQGEGEKLFF	TGTGCCATCAGGGAACAGGGAGAGGGTGAAAAACTGTTTTTT
TRBV19	14	-	TRBJ1-5	TRBD1	CATDRQGGVQPQHF	TGTGCCACCGACAGACAGGGCGGAGTTCAGCCCCAGCATTTT
TRBV7-8	17	-	TRBJ2-7	-	CASSPEGLAVSSYEQYF	TGTGCCAGCAGCCCGGAAGGATTAGCGGTAAGCTCCTACGAGCAGTACTTC
TRBV29-1	13	-	TRBJ1-4	-	CSVEQGFNEKLFF	TGCAGCGTTGAACAGGGTTTTAATGAAAAACTGTTTTTT
TRBV7-9	18	once	TRBJ2-1	TRBD2	CASSTLRTSHSSYNEQFF	TGTGCCAGCAGCACGTTAAGGACTAGTCATAGCTCCTACAATGAGCAGTTCTTC
TRBV7-2	15	once	TRBJ1-5	TRBD1	CASSPEGQGNQPQHF	TGTGCCAGCAGCCCCGAGGGACAGGGCAATCAGCCCCAGCATTTT
TRBV19	15	-	TRBJ2-7	TRBD1	CASSPQGDSTYEQYF	TGTGCCAGTAGTCCACAGGGGGACAGTACCTACGAGCAGTACTTC
TRBV7-3	15	-	TRBJ2-2	-	CASSPLVGGTGELFF	TGTGCCAGCAGCCCTCTGGTAGGGGGCACCGGGGAGCTGTTTTTT
TRBV5-1	14	-	TRBJ2-5	-	CASSPPDPSGTQYF	TGCGCCAGCAGCCCCCCCGACCCGTCCGGGACCCAGTACTTC
TRBV7-8	15	-	TRBJ2-7	-	CASSLLPHLNYEQYF	TGTGCCAGCAGCCTCCTTCCACACCTGAATTACGAGCAGTACTTC
TRBV2	13	once	TRBJ2-5	-	CASSGMAGETQYF	TGTGCCAGCAGTGGCATGGCCGGCGAGACCCAGTACTTC
TRBV5-1	17	-	TRBJ2-7	TRBD2	CASSTGLAGGSSYEQYF	TGCGCCAGCAGCACTGGACTAGCGGGAGGGAGCTCCTACGAGCAGTACTTC
TRBV7-3	15	once	TRBJ2-2	-	CASSTRQKDTGELFF	TGTGCCAGCAGCACACGACAAAAGGACACCGGGGAGCTGTTTTTT
TRBV9	15	-	TRBJ2-1	-	CASSPQVSLNNEQFF	TGTGCCAGCAGCCCTCAAGTCTCGTTAAACAATGAGCAGTTCTTC
TRBV5-4	14	-	TRBJ2-5	-	CASSLEGEVETQYF	TGTGCCAGCAGCTTGGAAGGGGAAGTGGAGACCCAGTACTTC
TRBV7-9	13	-	TRBJ1-1	-	CASSLKVHAEAFF	TGTGCCAGCAGCTTAAAAGTACACGCTGAAGCTTTCTTT
TRBV19	11	-	TRBJ2-2	-	CASSPTGELFF	TGTGCCAGTAGCCCTACCGGGGAGCTGTTTTTT
TRBV19	17	-	TRBJ1-1	TRBD1	CASSIVVDRGLNTEAFF	TGTGCCAGTAGTATAGTGGTGGACAGGGGGTTGAACACTGAAGCTTTCTTT
TRBV5-1	14	-	TRBJ2-1	TRBD2	CASSFGTIYNEQFF	TGCGCCAGCAGCTTCGGGACTATTTACAATGAGCAGTTCTTC
TRBV4-2	17	once	TRBJ2-3	-	CASSQTPGPRSTDTQYF	TGTGCCAGCAGCCAGACCCCGGGACCCCGGAGCACAGATACGCAGTATTTT
TRBV28	15	-	TRBJ2-2	-	CASSLAVTNTGELFF	TGTGCCAGCAGTTTAGCGGTTACGAACACCGGGGAGCTGTTTTTT
TRBV15	14	-	TRBJ2-3	-	CATSLVVGPASQYF	TGTGCCACCAGCCTTGTGGTTGGCCCGGCCTCGCAGTATTTT
TRBV9	14	-	TRBJ1-3	-	CASSVGRLENTIYF	TGTGCCAGCAGCGTAGGACGGCTCGAAAACACCATATATTTT